Shown below are 27 T cell receptor beta chains from a single sample sequenced in a study of T cell responses to AZD1222 COVID-19 vaccine. Data came from immunoSEQ multiplex PCR; TCRdb stores just in-frame clones and leaves some out. The sample shows about 73,000 clones, 85% to 90% of them seen only once. This material consisted of peripheral blood, taken 28 days after the second AZD1222 dose. The receptors were gathered from an adult who received the AZD1222 COVID-19 vaccine.

This chain links TRBV28 with TRBJ2-2; 7 bases agree with TRBD1. Trimming removed 9 bases from V and 2 bases from J; junction bases left unmatched: 3. Germline assignment: CDR1 MDHEN and CDR2 SYDVKM. The CDR3 covers 13 residues. The CDR3 bases are TGTGCCAGTCGGGACAGAAACACCGGGGAGCTGTTTTTT. This codes for CASRDRNTGELFF.

The chain carries TRBV6-5 and TRBJ2-7, with D possibly being TRBD1 (6 bases). Between the trimmed V and J ends, which lost 0 bases and 7 bases, there was a span of 13 bases. The germline gives CDR1 MNHEY, CDR2 SVGAGI. The CDR3 spans 14 residues. The CDR3 DNA reads as TGTGCCAGCAGTTACTCCGACAGGTCGGGGGAGCAGTACTTC. Protein sequence: CASSYSDRSGEQYF.

The rearrangement joins TRBV12-3 or TRBV12-4 to TRBJ2-2, with TRBD2 as a possible D gene (5 bases). This CDR3 has 13 amino acids. The V and J ends lost 1 base and 5 bases respectively, with 5 bases between them. The CDR3 bases are TGTGCCAGCAGTTTAGGGACTACCGGGGAGCTGTTTTTT. Its translation is CASSLGTTGELFF.

CDR3 residues: CASRATDNTGELFF. The CDR3 DNA is TGTGCCAGCAGGGCTACCGACAACACCGGGGAGCTGTTTTTT. The gene calls are TRBV2 and TRBJ2-2, with D uncertain. The V gene's germline CDR1 is SNHLY and CDR2 FYNNEI. Trimming shortened V by 6 bases and J by 2 bases, and 10 bases separated the two germline ends. The CDR3 is 14 residues long.

The rearrangement links TRBV7-2 to TRBJ2-1; 7 nucleotides line up with TRBD2. Germline CDR1 SGHTA, CDR2 FQGNSA. This CDR3 is built from 13 residues. With V trimmed by 5 bases and J by 2 bases, 0 bases remained unmatched. CDR3 nucleotides: TGTGCCAGCAGCGGGGGGGCCTACAATGAGCAGTTCTTC. The encoded protein is CASSGGAYNEQFF.

V and J are TRBV7-2 and TRBJ2-1, with TRBD2 identical over 8 bases. The germline V gene has CDR1 SGHTA and CDR2 FQGNSA. Germline trimming cut 1 base from V and 6 bases from J; bases unmatched to any gene: 11. The CDR3 runs 17 residues. The CDR3 is CASSLVGVPGGPNEQFF. The CDR3 DNA is TGTGCCAGCAGCTTAGTTGGGGTCCCGGGGGGGCCCAATGAGCAGTTCTTC.

The rearrangement joins TRBV3-1 (or the pseudogene TRBV3-2) to TRBJ2-2; 9 nucleotides agree with TRBD2. This CDR3 is built from 16 residues. Germline CDR1 and CDR2: LGHDT and YNNKEL (reference sequence). V was clipped by 6 bases and J by 0 bases; unmatched bases: 5. The CDR3 loop is CASRLSGGPNTGELFF. The DNA of the CDR3 is TGTGCCAGCAGACTTAGCGGGGGCCCGAACACCGGGGAGCTGTTTTTT.

The V call is TRBV5-1, the J call TRBJ2-1; 7 bases map to TRBD1. In germline, CDR1 is SGHRS, CDR2 YFSETQ. V lost 1 base and J lost 10; bases outside the gene matches: 2. The length of the CDR3 is 12 residues. In DNA, the CDR3 is TGCGCCAGCAGCTTGACAGGGGTCGAGCAGTTCTTC. Amino acids: CASSLTGVEQFF. Supplemented by reference TRBV5-1 and TRBJ2-1, the full variable domain reads KAGVTQTPRYLIKTRGQQVTLSCSPISGHRSVSWYQQTPGQGLQFLFEYFSETQRNKGNFPGRFSGRQFSNSRSEMNVSTLELGDSALYLCASSLTGVEQFFGPGTRLTVL.

V and J are TRBV19 and TRBJ2-2, with TRBD1 matching 8 bases. Trimming at V came to 7 bases and at J to 0 bases, leaving 16 bases not matched to a gene. Germline V gene lookup returns CDR1 LNHDA and CDR2 SQIVND (reference sequence). This CDR3 region has 19 residues. The CDR3 DNA reads as TGTGCCAGTATCCGACAGGGGAGATATGAATTCGCGAACACCGGGGAGCTGTTTTTT. Its protein is CASIRQGRYEFANTGELFF.

The CDR3 nucleotides are TGTGCCAGCTCACCTAGCTTACTACAGAGCACAGATACGCAGTATTTT. Amino acids: CASSPSLLQSTDTQYF. This sequence joins TRBV18 and TRBJ2-3; D unresolved. The CDR3 covers 16 residues. V lost 3 bases, J lost 0 bases, and 13 bases lay in between. The germline CDR1 and CDR2 sequences are KGHSH and LQKENI.

The chain joins TRBV21-1 to TRBJ2-6; TRBD2 is taken as the D call from the table, unchecked against the DNA. TRBV21-1 constitutes a pseudogene. This CDR3 has 12 residues. The CDR3 DNA follows: TGTGCCAGCAGCAGCGCGACCAACGTCCTGACTTTC. Protein sequence: CASSSATNVLTF.

This rearrangement joins TRBV7-3 to TRBJ2-3, with 13 bases lining up with TRBD2. Germline values: CDR1 SGHTA, CDR2 FQGTGA. This CDR3 spans 19 amino acids. After removal of 4 bases from V and 3 bases from J, the junction contained 13 bases not matched to a gene. DNA for the CDR3: TGTGCCAGCAGCTCGACCATAACGGGACTAGCGGGGAGGACAGATACGCAGTATTTT. It yields the protein CASSSTITGLAGRTDTQYF. Variable domain in full (rest from reference TRBV7-3 and TRBJ2-3): GAGVSQTPSNKVTEKGKYVELRCDPISGHTALYWYRQSLGQGPEFLIYFQGTGAADDSGLPNDRFFAVRPEGSVSTLKIQRTERGDSAVYLCASSSTITGLAGRTDTQYFGPGTRLTVL.

V and J are TRBV4-1 and TRBJ2-7; D is possibly TRBD1 (5 bases). Germline-derived CDR1 and CDR2 are MGHRA and YSYEKL. V lost 4 bases and J lost 6, with 22 bases in between. The CDR3 runs to 16 residues. The CDR3 sequence is CASSPTKLGVVREQYF. CDR3 sequence (DNA): TGCGCCAGCAGCCCTACAAAGTTAGGGGTCGTTCGCGAGCAGTACTTC.

Worth noting for this clone: The same CDR3 is also encoded by other DNA sequences in this sample. The chain recombines TRBV19 with TRBJ1-5, with 7 nucleotides matching TRBD1. This CDR3 has 14 residues. Trimming removed 9 bases from V and 4 bases from J; junction bases left unmatched: 9. Germline V CDR1 and CDR2: LNHDA, SQIVND (reference sequence). The CDR3 DNA follows: TGTGCCAGCAGTCCGGACAGGAAAAATCAGCCCCAGCATTTT. Its protein product is CASSPDRKNQPQHF.

The gene calls are TRBV29-1 and TRBJ1-2; D unresolved. This CDR3 has 12 residues. From germline, CDR1 is SQVTM and CDR2 ANQGSEA. Trimming removed 5 bases at V and 8 bases at J, with 15 bases between. In nucleotides, the CDR3 is TGCAGCGTTACCGCCTGGACGGTGGGCTACACCTTC. Amino acid sequence: CSVTAWTVGYTF.

The genes are TRBV10-3 and TRBJ1-5; D perhaps matches TRBD1 (6 bases). Trimming took off 10 bases at V and 3 bases at J, with 13 bases between the two ends. In germline, CDR1 is ENHRY, CDR2 SYGVKD. This CDR3 is 13 amino acids long. The chain's CDR3 is CATRQALNQPQHF. In DNA form, the CDR3 reads TGTGCCACCAGACAGGCTCTCAATCAGCCCCAGCATTTT.

This chain uses TRBV2 with TRBJ2-5; 11 bases fit TRBD2. The trim removed 6 bases at V and 7 bases at J, leaving 7 bases unmatched. Germline V gives CDR1 SNHLY, CDR2 FYNNEI. There are 14 residues in the CDR3. For the CDR3, the DNA is TGTGCCAGCAGCTCCCTAGCGGGGGGTGGGACCCAGTACTTC. The encoded protein is CASSSLAGGGTQYF.

V is TRBV6-1 and J is TRBJ1-1, with 8 bases identical to TRBD1. The CDR3 extends over 16 amino acids. Losses at the gene ends were 4 bases for V and 1 base for J; bases not matched to a gene: 8. Germline CDR1 MNHNS, CDR2 SASEGT. The CDR3 spells CASSAYRGRTNTEAFF. The CDR3 coding sequence is TGTGCCAGCAGTGCCTACAGGGGGAGGACGAACACTGAAGCTTTCTTT.

The DNA for the CDR3 is TGTGCCAGCAGTCCCCGGCCCCAGGGTAGAGGCCATGGCTACACCTTC. Protein: CASSPRPQGRGHGYTF. The chain carries TRBV28 and TRBJ1-2; D is possibly TRBD1 (5 bases). Trimming removed 5 bases at V and 6 bases at J, with 22 bases between. In germline, CDR1 is MDHEN, CDR2 SYDVKM. CDR3 length equals 16 residues.

This chain joins TRBV4-3 and TRBJ2-5; tentative D call: TRBD1 (5 bases). CDR3 length: 15 residues. Trimming took 0 bases from V and 1 from J, leaving 9 bases between them. From germline, CDR1 is LGHNA and CDR2 YSLEER. The CDR3 bases are TGCGCCAGCAGCCAAGAGTGGGGCGGCCAAGAGACCCAGTACTTC. Translation gives CASSQEWGGQETQYF.

The chain combines TRBV6-5 with TRBJ1-5; no firm D call. CDR1 and CDR2 (germline): MNHEY, SVGAGI. V was clipped by 2 bases and J by 10 bases, with 12 bases between them. The CDR3 length is 13 residues. The chain's CDR3 is CASSYSRGQPQHF. DNA of the CDR3: TGTGCCAGCAGTTACAGTCGCGGTCAACCCCAGCATTTT.

This clone was observed a handful of times. The J gene is TRBJ1-2, the V gene TRBV19, with D tentatively TRBD1 (6 bases). V dropped 10 bases and J dropped 8 bases, with 20 bases sitting between them. The CDR3 contains 13 residues. Looked up from germline, CDR1 is LNHDA and CDR2 is SQIVND (reference sequence). The CDR3, as DNA: TGTGCCACCAACCTAGGGGGGGGTTTCGGCTACACCTTC. Its protein product is CATNLGGGFGYTF. Combining the CDR3 with reference TRBV19 and TRBJ1-2 gives the whole variable domain DGGITQSPKYLFRKEGQNVTLSCEQNLNHDAMYWYRQDPGQGLRLIYYSQIVNDFQKGDIAEGYSVSREKKESFPLTVTSAQKNPTAFYLCATNLGGGFGYTFGSGTRLTVV.

This clone appeared a few times. The V and J genes are TRBV5-1 and TRBJ2-7; 8 nucleotides align to TRBD1. In germline, CDR1 is SGHRS, CDR2 YFSETQ. The V gene end was trimmed by 2 bases and the J gene end by 3 bases; junction bases not matched to a gene: 19. The CDR3 runs 19 residues. The CDR3 nucleotides read TGCGCCAGCAGCTTTAATACCGGGACAGGACTCATTTCAGGCTACGAGCAGTACTTC. It translates to CASSFNTGTGLISGYEQYF. The complete variable domain, with remaining parts taken from reference TRBV5-1 and TRBJ2-7, reads KAGVTQTPRYLIKTRGQQVTLSCSPISGHRSVSWYQQTPGQGLQFLFEYFSETQRNKGNFPGRFSGRQFSNSRSEMNVSTLELGDSALYLCASSFNTGTGLISGYEQYFGPGTRLTVT.

CDR3 nucleotides: TGTGCCAGCAGCTTAGCTTCAGATTTTGGTGAAGCTTTCTTT. Its protein is CASSLASDFGEAFF. This chain uses TRBV7-9 with TRBJ1-1; no firm D call. There are 14 residues in the CDR3. Germline V gene data show CDR1 as SEHNR and CDR2 as FQNEAQ (reference sequence). V dropped 0 bases and J dropped 7 bases, with 12 bases sitting between them.

The genes are TRBV7-2 and TRBJ2-7; 11 bases line up with TRBD1. J gave up 3 bases and V 2 bases, and 15 bases lay outside the gene matches. Per germline, CDR1 SGHTA and CDR2 FQGNSA. The CDR3 loop spans 19 amino acids. The CDR3, as DNA: TGTGCCAGCAGCTTAACCGGGACAGGGGGAATTAAGTTTGGCTACGAGCAGTACTTC. Protein sequence: CASSLTGTGGIKFGYEQYF.

The V gene is TRBV5-8, the J gene TRBJ2-3, with D uncertain. Trimming shortened V by 4 bases and J by 2 bases, and 8 bases separated the two germline ends. Germline-derived CDR1 and CDR2 are SGHTS and YDEGEE. The CDR3 extends over 13 amino acids. The CDR3 nucleotides read TGTGCCAGCAGCCTGCTGACCACAGATACGCAGTATTTT. As protein: CASSLLTTDTQYF.

The chain links TRBV18 to TRBJ2-7, with D possibly called TRBD1 or TRBD2 (6 bases each). The CDR3 runs to 14 residues. V lost 3 bases and J 2 bases, leaving 11 bases between the germline ends. Per the germline V gene, CDR1 is KGHSH and CDR2 is LQKENI. This CDR3 is CASSPKGGAYEQYF. CDR3 nucleotide sequence: TGTGCCAGCTCACCCAAGGGGGGCGCCTACGAGCAGTACTTC.